The subject of this entry is one TCR beta chain. The CDR3 has 12 amino acids. The ends were cut back, 10 bases at V and 2 bases at J, with 11 bases in the middle. Looked up from germline, CDR1 is MDHEN and CDR2 is SYDVKM. The data derive from a study of T cell responses to AZD1222 COVID-19 vaccine. The repertoire was sequenced with immunoSEQ multiplex PCR; TCRdb's copy has only in-frame clones and lacks some. Of about 120,000 clones detected, around 91% appear once; the ten largest clones hold 3.1%. The rearrangement uses TRBV28 and TRBJ1-2; D is uncertain. The material was peripheral blood, obtained on day 0 of AZD1222 vaccination. This receptor was taken from an adult in good health. The CDR3 DNA sequence: TGTGCCACCATCCAGGAGAACTATGGCTACACCTTC. This encodes CATIQENYGYTF.